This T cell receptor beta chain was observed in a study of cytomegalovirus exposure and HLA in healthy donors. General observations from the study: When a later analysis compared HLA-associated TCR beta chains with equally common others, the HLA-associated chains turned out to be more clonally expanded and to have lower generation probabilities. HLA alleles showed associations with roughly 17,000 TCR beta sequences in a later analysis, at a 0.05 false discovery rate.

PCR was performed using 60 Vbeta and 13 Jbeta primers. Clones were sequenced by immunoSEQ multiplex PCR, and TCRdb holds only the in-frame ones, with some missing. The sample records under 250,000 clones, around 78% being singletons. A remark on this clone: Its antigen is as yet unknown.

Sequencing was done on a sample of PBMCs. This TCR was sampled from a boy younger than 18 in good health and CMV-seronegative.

CDR3 amino acids: CASTLIGGQGNGYTF. The CDR3 nucleotides read TGTGCCAGCACCTTAATAGGGGGACAGGGGAATGGCTACACCTTC. This chain uses TRBV27 with TRBJ1-2; 10 bases align to TRBD1. The CDR3 spans 15 residues. Per the germline V gene, CDR1 is MNHEY and CDR2 is SMNVEV (reference sequence). Trimming cost V 7 bases and J 6 bases; bases outside gene matches: 11.